The 25 T cell receptor beta chains below come from one sample, sequenced in a study of blood T cells in healthy people across ages. Using a J-beta primer mix together with a sample-barcoded 5' primer, a second PCR was run for roughly 7 to 12 cycles. TCRdb called the 5' RACE reads again in MiXCR, with one record for every CDR3 protein. The sample holds around 650,000 distinct CDR3 sequences; about a third are singletons and the top ten take approximately 15%. The sample comprised blood. These receptor sequences come from a woman of 80 years or more in good health.

This clonotype was counted many times. The chain carries TRBV7-3 and TRBJ2-1; no firm D call. Germline CDR1 SGHTA, CDR2 FQGTGA. CDR3 length: 16 residues. V lost 1 base, J lost 3 bases, and 13 bases lay in between. The DNA for the CDR3 is TGTGCCAGCAGCTTAAATCCCAGACCAGGCTACAATGAGCAGTTCTTC. Its translation is CASSLNPRPGYNEQFF.

This clonotype occurred many times. V is TRBV7-3 and J is TRBJ2-3; 13 bases map to TRBD2. The CDR3 has 16 residues. V gave up 4 bases and J gave up 5 bases; unmatched junction bases: 6. Germline values: CDR1 SGHTA, CDR2 FQGTGA. The CDR3 DNA reads as TGTGCCAGCAGCTCTTGGACTAGCGGGGGCGTAGATACGCAGTATTTT. Protein product: CASSSWTSGGVDTQYF.

The V and J genes are TRBV7-8 and TRBJ1-5; 12 bases are shared with TRBD1. The V and J ends lost 5 bases and 11 bases, in that order; junction bases with no gene match: 13. CDR3 length equals 16 residues. Germline V gene data show CDR1 as SGHVS and CDR2 as FQNEAQ. The CDR3, as DNA: TGTGCCAGCAGCCCGCCCCCGGGACAGGGGGCGCGGACCCAGCATTTT. Residues: CASSPPPGQGARTQHF.

V and J are TRBV10-3 and TRBJ1-5; maybe TRBD1 (6 bases). This CDR3 is built from 15 residues. The ends were cut back, 3 bases at V and 1 base at J, with 10 bases in the middle. Germline CDR1 ENHRY, CDR2 SYGVKD. The DNA of the CDR3 is TGTGCCATCAGTGAAAGGGACATAAGCAATCAGCCCCAGCATTTT. It encodes CAISERDISNQPQHF.

In this sample, this clonotype turned up many times. This chain links TRBV5-1 with TRBJ1-6; D gene uncertain. Trimming shortened V by 4 bases and J by 7 bases, and 6 bases separated the two germline ends. Germline values: CDR1 SGHRS, CDR2 YFSETQ. CDR3 length: 12 amino acids. CDR3 sequence reads: CASSVGNSPLHF. CDR3 bases: TGCGCCAGCAGCGTCGGGAATTCACCCCTCCACTTT.

This clonotype was counted once. This may be a read error, as it is one base from a much larger clone. The rearrangement uses TRBV20-1 and TRBJ2-1; 9 bases fit TRBD2. Germline values: CDR1 DFQATT, CDR2 SNEGSKA (reference sequence). The CDR3 extends over 15 amino acids. In nucleotides, the CDR3 is TGCAGTGCGATGCCAATAGCGGGGGCCTACAATGAGCAGGTCTTC. This gives the protein CSAMPIAGAYNEQVF.

This clonotype was counted ten times or more. The V and J genes are TRBV6-4 and TRBJ2-7, with a tentative D call TRBD1 (5 bases). Germline lookup yields CDR1 MRHNA and CDR2 SNTAGT. V gave up 4 bases and J gave up 2 bases, with 12 bases separating them. CDR3 length: 14 residues. CDR3 residues: CASSVLTATYEQYF. The CDR3 DNA follows: TGTGCCAGCAGTGTCCTGACAGCTACCTACGAGCAGTACTTC.

The chain is built from TRBV11-1 and TRBJ2-1, with D tentatively TRBD1 (5 bases). The CDR3 contains 19 residues. Germline V gene lookup returns CDR1 SGHAT and CDR2 FQDESV (reference sequence). The V end lost 1 base, the J end lost 0 bases, and 19 bases lay between the germline ends. The DNA for the CDR3 is TGTGCCAGCAGCTTAGGTCCAGGGCTGGCTACACACTCCTACAATGAGCAGTTCTTC. Residues: CASSLGPGLATHSYNEQFF.

This clonotype appeared many times. This rearrangement joins TRBV12-3 or TRBV12-4 to TRBJ1-1; D unclear. The CDR3 has 12 residues. V lost 1 base and J lost 6, with 6 bases in between. CDR3 in DNA: TGTGCCAGCAGTTTAGATAGGGCTGAAGCTTTCTTT. Translated, it gives CASSLDRAEAFF.

This clonotype was observed many times. The CDR3 DNA follows: TGTGCCTGGAGCCAGGGACAGGCGAGGGGCTACACCTTC. Its translation: CAWSQGQARGYTF. The chain has TRBV30 and TRBJ1-2; TRBD1 agrees at 8 bases. The CDR3 length is 13 residues. Trimming took 3 bases from V and 8 from J; bases not matched to a gene: 8. Germline CDR1 GTSNPN, CDR2 SVGIG (reference sequence).

This chain joins TRBV5-1 and TRBJ2-5; 8 bases map to TRBD1. The CDR3 runs 17 residues. Losses at the gene ends were 0 bases for V and 0 bases for J; bases not matched to a gene: 7. CDR1 and CDR2 (germline): SGHRS, YFSETQ. In nucleotides, the CDR3 is TGCGCCAGCAGCTTGGGACAGGGGCCTTGGTACCAAGAGACCCAGTACTTC. It is translated as CASSLGQGPWYQETQYF.

This clonotype was detected many times. A clone one base away is much larger, so this may be a read error. The CDR3 loop reads CASIRNPLSSHEQYF. For the CDR3, the DNA is TGTGCCAGCATCCGGAACCCCCTATCTAGTCACGAGCAGTACTTC. The chain has TRBV6-5 and TRBJ2-7; D is unclear. Germline lookup yields CDR1 MNHEY and CDR2 SVGAGI. V lost 7 bases, J lost 5 bases, and 21 bases lay in between. The CDR3 covers 15 residues.

This clonotype was counted between two and nine times. V usage is TRBV5-1 and J usage is TRBJ1-1; possible D gene TRBD1, 5 bases. The germline CDR1 and CDR2 sequences are SGHRS and YFSETQ. The germline V and J ends were trimmed by 4 bases and 5 bases, with 15 bases remaining between them. CDR3 length: 14 residues. The CDR3 protein is CASSGGHPGTEAFF. The CDR3 DNA sequence: TGCGCCAGCAGCGGCGGACACCCGGGAACTGAAGCTTTCTTT.

In the case of this clonotype: The junction departs from the called germline gene at one end, perhaps through a read error. This sequence joins TRBV7-2 and TRBJ1-6; the D gene is possibly TRBD1 (5 bases). The CDR3 covers 15 residues. The germline gives CDR1 SGHTA, CDR2 FQGNSA. The CDR3 loop reads CASSEGAGGNSPPHF. The CDR3 DNA reads TGTGCCAGCAGCGAAGGGGCGGGCGGGAATTCACCCCCCCACTTT.

This clonotype was seen more than once but under ten times. For the CDR3, the DNA is TGTGCCAGCAGTATGACAGGTCAAATGAACACCGGGGAGCTGTTTTTT. The encoded protein is CASSMTGQMNTGELFF. This chain connects TRBV12-3 or TRBV12-4 to TRBJ2-2; a weak D match, TRBD1 (6 bases). Trimming left V 5 bases short and J 1 base short, with 14 bases between. The CDR3 sequence is 16 residues long.

There are many counts of this clonotype. The V gene is TRBV5-1, the J gene TRBJ2-3; unclear D gene. Germline CDR1 and CDR2: SGHRS and YFSETQ. There are 15 residues in the CDR3. V was shortened by 4 bases and J by 0 bases, with 12 bases between the two germline ends. As DNA, the CDR3 is TGCGCCAGCAGCGAGGACGGAAAGAGCACAGATACGCAGTATTTT. Translation: CASSEDGKSTDTQYF.

V and J are TRBV5-6 and TRBJ1-5; tentative D call: TRBD1 (6 bases). V lost 3 bases and J lost 5, with 15 bases in between. This CDR3 is 15 amino acids long. Per germline, CDR1 SGHDT and CDR2 YYEEEE. The CDR3 is CASSSGTYRDQPQHF. The DNA for the CDR3 is TGTGCCAGCAGCTCCGGGACTTACAGGGATCAGCCCCAGCATTTT.

The chain recombines TRBV5-5 with TRBJ1-1; D may be TRBD1 (5 bases). The length of the CDR3 is 16 residues. Germline V gene lookup returns CDR1 SGHKS and CDR2 YYEKEE (reference sequence). Trimming pared 0 bases from V and 3 bases from J, leaving 15 bases between. The CDR3 DNA reads as TGTGCCAGCAGCTTGGTGACAGTCCCTTACGACACTGAAGCTTTCTTT. Protein product: CASSLVTVPYDTEAFF.

This clonotype was detected ten times or more. This rearrangement joins TRBV18 to TRBJ2-3; D not resolved. This CDR3 has 11 amino acids. Germline V gene sequence: CDR1 KGHSH, CDR2 LQKENI. V lost 2 bases and J lost 6, with 3 bases in between. CDR3 DNA: TGTGCCAGCTCACCAAAGGATACGCAGTATTTT. It translates to CASSPKDTQYF. The entire variable domain, with the rest obtained from reference TRBV18 and TRBJ2-3, is as follows: NAGVMQNPRHLVRRRGQEARLRCSPMKGHSHVYWYRQLPEEGLKFMVYLQKENIIDESGMPKERFSAEFPKEGPSILRIQQVVRGDSAAYFCASSPKDTQYFGPGTRLTVL.

The chain recombines TRBV10-3 with TRBJ2-7; weak D call: TRBD2 (6 bases). The J call is doubtful: the DNA matches TRBJ2-5 better. The CDR3 loop spans 14 amino acids. Germline CDR1 is ENHRY and CDR2 is SYGVKD. For the CDR3, the DNA is TGTGCACACGGGGCTAGTGGGGGGACGGGGACCCAGTACTTC. Its translation is CAHGASGGTGTQYF.

This clonotype was seen ten or more times. CDR3 residues: CSAAGASSNYGYTF. The CDR3 coding sequence is TGCAGTGCGGCCGGGGCCTCGTCTAACTATGGCTACACCTTC. The chain has TRBV20-1 and TRBJ1-2; tentative D call: TRBD1 (5 bases). V shed 6 bases and J shed 0 bases, with 14 bases lying between them. The CDR3 runs to 14 residues. The V gene's germline CDR1 is DFQATT and CDR2 SNEGSKA (reference sequence).

This clonotype was observed a handful of times. The junction differs from germline at one of its ends, possibly a read error. The chain has TRBV7-3 and TRBJ2-7; no reliable D call. This CDR3 is 13 amino acids long. CDR1 is SGHTA, CDR2 FQGTGA, per germline. Written as DNA, the CDR3 is TGCGCCAGCAGCTCCGGCCGGTCGGCCGAGCAGTACTTC. As protein: CASSSGRSAEQYF.

This clonotype was counted many times. The chain links TRBV15 to TRBJ2-7; D uncertain. The germline V and J ends were trimmed by 0 bases and 7 bases, with 7 bases remaining between them. The CDR3 totals 12 residues. The germline gives CDR1 LNHNV, CDR2 YYDKDF (reference sequence). The CDR3 is CATSRDHMEQYF. The CDR3 region has the DNA TGTGCCACCAGCAGAGATCACATGGAGCAGTACTTC.

The chain uses TRBV7-8 and TRBJ2-2; no firm D call. Trimming pared 5 bases from V and 5 bases from J, leaving 18 bases between. The V gene's germline CDR1 is SGHVS and CDR2 FQNEAQ. CDR3 length equals 16 residues. The CDR3 nucleotides read TGTGCCAGCAGCATTCGGACGAGCGCGAGGACCGGGGAGCTGTTTTTT. It codes for CASSIRTSARTGELFF.

Only one count was recorded for this clonotype. The rearrangement links TRBV29-1 to TRBJ2-5; D uncertain. V lost 5 bases and J 4 bases, leaving 8 bases between the germline ends. The CDR3 length is 11 residues. Per germline, CDR1 SQVTM and CDR2 ANQGSEA. CDR3 nucleotide sequence: TGCAGCGTTTCTAGAGGAGAGACCCAGTACTTC. Its protein is CSVSRGETQYF.